The 32 T cell receptor beta chains listed next were all sequenced from one sample in a study of brain metastases from non-small cell lung cancer. Sequenced by immunoSEQ multiplex PCR; TCRdb stores in-frame clones only, minus some. The sample contains about 6,000 clones, roughly 80% of which appear only once. The sequenced material came from primary lung tumor tissue. These receptors all come from a donor aged 40 or over with non-small cell lung cancer.

About this clone itself: Other DNA sequences in this sample translate to the same CDR3. This chain links TRBV18 with TRBJ1-1, with 7 bases aligning to TRBD1. V was clipped by 0 bases and J by 3 bases; unmatched bases: 4. The CDR3 runs to 15 residues. CDR1 KGHSH and CDR2 LQKENI come from the germline V gene. Here the CDR3 reads CASSPPGTVDTEAFF. In DNA form, the CDR3 reads TGTGCCAGCTCACCACCCGGGACAGTGGACACTGAAGCTTTCTTT.

This chain uses TRBV19 with TRBJ1-2; D unresolved. Germline V lookup: CDR1 LNHDA, CDR2 SQIVND (reference sequence). Trimming took off 6 bases at V and 6 bases at J, with 17 bases between the two ends. This CDR3 has 14 residues. The CDR3 DNA is TGTGCCAGTAGGACCCGGGATATACACAATGGCTACACCTTC. This gives the protein CASRTRDIHNGYTF.

The CDR3 DNA reads TGTGCCAGCAGTGAAAGAGGAAAGAACACTGAAGCTTTCTTT. It specifies CASSERGKNTEAFF. V gene TRBV6-1 combines with J gene TRBJ1-1; no clear D gene. Germline CDR1 and CDR2: MNHNS and SASEGT. This CDR3 spans 14 amino acids. With 2 bases removed from V and 1 base from J, the gap between germline ends came to 8 bases.

V usage is TRBV28 and J usage is TRBJ1-5; D is possibly TRBD1 (6 bases). V dropped 6 bases and J dropped 3 bases, with 12 bases sitting between them. The CDR3 totals 14 residues. In germline, CDR1 is MDHEN, CDR2 SYDVKM. The CDR3 loop is CASREQGDNQPQHF. CDR3 sequence (DNA): TGTGCCAGCAGGGAACAGGGTGACAATCAGCCCCAGCATTTT.

The chain combines TRBV3-1 (or the pseudogene TRBV3-2) with TRBJ2-2; D may be TRBD2 (6 bases). Germline CDR1 LGHDT, CDR2 YNNKEL (reference sequence). The CDR3 is made up of 16 amino acids. With 1 base removed from V and 4 bases from J, the gap between germline ends came to 13 bases. The CDR3 region is CASSQGVGDSTGELFF. CDR3 DNA: TGTGCCAGCAGCCAAGGGGTAGGGGACTCCACCGGGGAGCTGTTTTTT.

This clone was counted a single time. This chain links TRBV7-2 with TRBJ2-7; either TRBD1 or TRBD2 may supply D (5 bases each). CDR3 size: 16 residues. The V gene lost 1 base and the J gene lost 5 bases, with 18 bases spanning the gap. In germline, CDR1 is SGHTA, CDR2 FQGNSA. As DNA, the CDR3 is TGTGCCAGCAGCTTAGAGCGGAGAAGGGGTATCGACGAGCAGTACTTC. Its protein product is CASSLERRRGIDEQYF.

This rearrangement joins TRBV11-2 to TRBJ2-6; D possibly corresponds to TRBD1 (6 bases). Germline loops: CDR1 SGHAT, CDR2 FQNNGV. This CDR3 region has 19 residues. V lost 0 bases, J lost 2 bases, and 17 bases lay in between. The CDR3: CASSLDLAGAMAGANVLTF. CDR3 DNA: TGTGCCAGCAGCTTAGATTTGGCAGGGGCTATGGCTGGGGCCAACGTCCTGACTTTC. Full variable domain (rest looked up from reference TRBV11-2 and TRBJ2-6): EAGVAQSPRYKIIEKRQSVAFWCNPISGHATLYWYQQILGQGPKLLIQFQNNGVVDDSQLPKDRFSAERLKGVDSTLKIQPAKLEDSAVYLCASSLDLAGAMAGANVLTFGAGSRLTVL.

This chain's CDR3 is CASGKGLTWYNEQFF. Written as DNA, the CDR3 is TGTGCCAGCGGGAAGGGGCTGACATGGTACAATGAGCAGTTCTTC. The gene calls are TRBV6-5 and TRBJ2-1; possibly TRBD1 for D (5 bases). V lost 8 bases to trimming and J lost 4 bases, with 18 bases between them. This CDR3 is built from 15 residues. Germline V lookup: CDR1 MNHEY, CDR2 SVGAGI.

This clone came up once. V gene TRBV6-6 combines with J gene TRBJ1-2; TRBD1 matches 7 bases. V was clipped by 5 bases and J by 6 bases; unmatched bases: 9. The germline V gene encodes CDR1 MNHNY and CDR2 SVGAGI (reference sequence). This CDR3 comprises 14 residues. The CDR3 DNA follows: TGTGCCAGCAGTAAGTCCGGGACAGTTGATGGCTACACCTTC. Its translation is CASSKSGTVDGYTF.

V gene TRBV7-9 combines with J gene TRBJ1-6; perhaps TRBD1 as D (6 bases). This CDR3 has 15 amino acids. Between the trimmed V and J ends, which lost 4 bases and 10 bases, there was a span of 17 bases. Germline values: CDR1 SEHNR, CDR2 FQNEAQ (reference sequence). The CDR3 here is CASSSAGAWGSPLHF. In nucleotides, the CDR3 is TGTGCCAGCAGCTCCGCGGGGGCCTGGGGGTCACCCCTCCACTTT.

The CDR3 DNA is TGCGCCAGCAGTCAGGGCTCAGGGGATTCACCCCTCCACTTT. Protein sequence: CASSQGSGDSPLHF. This chain links TRBV4-1 with TRBJ1-6; a weak D match, TRBD1 (6 bases). The CDR3 is made up of 14 amino acids. Between the trimmed V and J ends, which lost 6 bases and 8 bases, there was a span of 14 bases. Per the germline V gene, CDR1 is MGHRA and CDR2 is YSYEKL.

V and J are TRBV3-1 (or the pseudogene TRBV3-2) and TRBJ2-3; D is unclear. The germline V gene encodes CDR1 LGHDT and CDR2 YNNKEL (reference sequence). The CDR3 has 15 amino acids. With 2 bases removed from V and 2 bases from J, the gap between germline ends came to 11 bases. The CDR3 sequence: CASSQSRTNTDTQYF. As DNA, the CDR3 is TGTGCCAGCAGCCAATCTCGGACCAACACAGATACGCAGTATTTT.

Worth noting for this clone: A read error may account for a junction end that differs from germline. This sequence joins TRBV2 and TRBJ2-3; a possible D gene is TRBD1 (6 bases). The CDR3 consists of 11 residues. Germline V gene lookup returns CDR1 SNHLY and CDR2 FYNNEI. CDR3 coding DNA: TGTGCCAGCAGGGAAGGGGGTACGCAGTATTTT. Its translation: CASREGGTQYF.

The sample holds one count of this clone. The chain is built from TRBV5-4 and TRBJ1-6; 10 bases agree with TRBD1. J gave up 7 bases and V 1 base, and 8 bases lay outside the gene matches. This CDR3 is built from 17 residues. Germline values: CDR1 SGHNT, CDR2 YYREEE (reference sequence). CDR3 in amino acids: CASSLRSGQGFNSPLHF. The CDR3 nucleotides read TGTGCCAGCAGCTTGAGGTCGGGACAGGGGTTCAATTCACCCCTCCACTTT.

This sequence joins TRBV6-5 and TRBJ1-3, with TRBD1 as a possible D gene (6 bases). Germline V gene sequence: CDR1 MNHEY, CDR2 SVGAGI. V gave up 8 bases and J gave up 9 bases, with 8 bases separating them. The CDR3 runs 10 residues. This CDR3 reads CASGRGTIYF. The CDR3 region has the DNA TGTGCCAGCGGCAGGGGCACCATATATTTT.

Worth noting for this clone: The sample has other DNA sequences that encode this CDR3 too. The chain couples TRBV3-1 (or the pseudogene TRBV3-2) to TRBJ1-1; D gene unclear. The V end was cut by 1 base, the J end by 0 bases, with 9 bases between. The CDR3 covers 15 residues. Germline CDR1 and CDR2: LGHDT and YNNKEL (reference sequence). In DNA, the CDR3 is TGTGCCAGCAGCCAAGTTGCAGCCATGAACACTGAAGCTTTCTTT. It translates to CASSQVAAMNTEAFF.

The chain recombines TRBV9 with TRBJ2-1; the match to TRBD2 covers 9 bases. V shed 0 bases and J 12 bases; nucleotides not matched to a gene: 1. This CDR3 contains 12 residues. Germline CDR1 is SGDLS and CDR2 is YYNGEE. CDR3 amino acids: CASSVASGVQFF. The CDR3 DNA reads TGTGCCAGCAGCGTAGCTAGCGGGGTGCAGTTCTTC.

The chain uses TRBV9 and TRBJ2-3; the D is unclear. The CDR3 is 11 amino acids. V lost 0 bases and J lost 6, with 2 bases in between. The V gene's germline CDR1 is SGDLS and CDR2 YYNGEE. In nucleotides, the CDR3 is TGTGCCAGCAGCGTAGGGGATACGCAGTATTTT. Encoded protein: CASSVGDTQYF. Full variable domain (rest looked up from reference TRBV9 and TRBJ2-3): DSGVTQTPKHLITATGQRVTLRCSPRSGDLSVYWYQQSLDQGLQFLIQYYNGEERAKGNILERFSAQQFPDLHSELNLSSLELGDSALYFCASSVGDTQYFGPGTRLTVL.

V and J are TRBV12-3 or TRBV12-4 and TRBJ2-2, with TRBD1 matching 8 bases. V gave up 7 bases and J gave up 6 bases; unmatched junction bases: 4. CDR3 size: 13 residues. CDR3: CASIEQGAGELFF. The CDR3 bases are TGTGCCAGCATCGAACAGGGGGCCGGGGAGCTGTTTTTT.

The rearrangement uses TRBV10-1 and TRBJ2-3; no definite D call. The CDR3 runs to 13 residues. V was cut by 7 bases and J by 0 bases, with 8 bases left in between. Per germline, CDR1 WNHNN and CDR2 SYGVQD (reference sequence). The CDR3 loop is CASKDSSTDTQYF. The DNA for the CDR3 is TGCGCCAGCAAAGACTCTAGCACAGATACGCAGTATTTT.

This clone came up once. This rearrangement joins TRBV10-3 to TRBJ1-2; 9 bases are shared with TRBD1. There are 15 residues in the CDR3. CDR1 is ENHRY and CDR2 is SYGVKD in the germline V gene. Germline trimming cut 4 bases from V and 3 bases from J; bases unmatched to any gene: 6. The CDR3 sequence: CAISGRTGADYGYTF. The DNA of the CDR3 is TGTGCCATCAGTGGTCGGACAGGGGCTGACTATGGCTACACCTTC.

The chain links TRBV28 to TRBJ1-1; TRBD1 matches at 7 bases. This CDR3 is built from 15 residues. V lost 5 bases and J lost 14; bases outside the gene matches: 20. In germline, CDR1 is MDHEN, CDR2 SYDVKM. The CDR3 loop reads CASSLDRVWSRGLFF. In nucleotides, the CDR3 is TGTGCCAGCAGTCTCGACAGGGTGTGGAGTCGAGGGCTCTTCTTT.

This clone came up once. The chain joins TRBV30 to TRBJ1-1; the D is unclear. CDR1 and CDR2 from the germline V gene are GTSNPN and SVGIG (reference sequence). The CDR3 contains 12 residues. V lost 5 bases and J 5 bases, leaving 12 bases between the germline ends. The CDR3 spells CAWGEGWTEAFF. The CDR3 DNA follows: TGTGCCTGGGGGGAGGGTTGGACTGAAGCTTTCTTT.

As DNA, the CDR3 is TGTGCCAGCAGCGTACAAACAGATACGCAGTATTTT. As protein: CASSVQTDTQYF. J is TRBJ2-3 and V is TRBV9; D not certain. CDR1 SGDLS and CDR2 YYNGEE come from the germline V gene. V shed 1 base and J shed 3 bases, with 3 bases lying between them. CDR3 length equals 12 residues.

The chain links TRBV24-1 to TRBJ2-7; D ambiguous. V was shortened by 5 bases and J by 6 bases, with 13 bases between the two germline ends. The CDR3 is 13 amino acids. Germline CDR1 KGHDR, CDR2 SFDVKD. The CDR3, as DNA: TGTGCCACCAGTGGGGCCCCTTGGCGCGAGCAGTACTTC. This sequence encodes CATSGAPWREQYF.

The chain joins TRBV5-1 to TRBJ2-3; 15 nucleotides agree with TRBD2. This CDR3 spans 18 amino acids. The trim removed 4 bases at V and 2 bases at J, leaving 8 bases unmatched. Germline assignment: CDR1 SGHRS and CDR2 YFSETQ. CDR3 nucleotide sequence: TGCGCCAGCAGCCCCGGACTAGCGGGGGGGCCCCTCACAGATACGCAGTATTTT. It encodes CASSPGLAGGPLTDTQYF.

The chain combines TRBV9 with TRBJ2-3; 13 nucleotides line up with TRBD2. Per germline, CDR1 SGDLS and CDR2 YYNGEE. This CDR3 comprises 20 residues. V lost 5 bases, J lost 4 bases, and 19 bases stayed unmatched. The CDR3 loop reads CASSPGLAGLNPFFADTQYF. CDR3 coding DNA: TGTGCCAGCAGTCCGGGACTAGCGGGGCTCAACCCTTTCTTTGCAGATACGCAGTATTTT.

This chain joins TRBV2 and TRBJ2-3, with TRBD2 as a possible D gene (6 bases). Trimming pared 2 bases from V and 7 bases from J, leaving 10 bases between. The V gene's germline CDR1 is SNHLY and CDR2 FYNNEI. The CDR3 totals 13 residues. CDR3 nucleotides: TGTGCCAGCAGTGAAAGGGGAGGCTATACGCAGTATTTT. It specifies CASSERGGYTQYF.

The chain joins TRBV6-6 to TRBJ1-2, with 12 bases fitting TRBD1. V shed 7 bases, J shed 4 bases, and the junction held 10 bases outside the gene matches. CDR1 and CDR2 from the germline V gene are MNHNY and SVGAGI (reference sequence). This CDR3 is built from 16 residues. CDR3 in amino acids: CASNARDRGPGYGYTF. In DNA form, the CDR3 reads TGTGCCAGCAACGCCCGGGACAGGGGGCCGGGCTATGGCTACACCTTC.

The V and J genes are TRBV6-2 or TRBV6-3 and TRBJ2-1; 13 positions agree with TRBD2. The V segment lost 5 bases and the J segment 7 bases; nucleotides outside the gene matches: 5. CDR1 and CDR2 from the germline V gene are MNHEY and SVGEGT. The CDR3 contains 15 residues. As DNA, the CDR3 is TGTGCCAGCAGTAACGGGGGACTAGCGGGGAATGAGCAGTTCTTC. Amino acids: CASSNGGLAGNEQFF.

This CDR3 is CASSLLNQPQHF. The CDR3 bases are TGTGCCAGCAGTCTCCTGAATCAGCCCCAGCATTTT. V and J are TRBV28 and TRBJ1-5; unclear D gene. The CDR3 covers 12 residues. V was shortened by 5 bases and J by 4 bases, with 6 bases between the two germline ends. Germline loops: CDR1 MDHEN, CDR2 SYDVKM.

The J gene is TRBJ2-2, the V gene TRBV11-3; 9 nucleotides agree with TRBD1. The CDR3 spans 16 residues. Germline values: CDR1 SGHNT, CDR2 YENEEA. The trim removed 4 bases at V and 3 bases at J, leaving 6 bases unmatched. CDR3 region: CASSSRTGVDTGELFF. DNA of the CDR3: TGTGCCAGCAGCTCCCGGACAGGGGTGGACACCGGGGAGCTGTTTTTT.